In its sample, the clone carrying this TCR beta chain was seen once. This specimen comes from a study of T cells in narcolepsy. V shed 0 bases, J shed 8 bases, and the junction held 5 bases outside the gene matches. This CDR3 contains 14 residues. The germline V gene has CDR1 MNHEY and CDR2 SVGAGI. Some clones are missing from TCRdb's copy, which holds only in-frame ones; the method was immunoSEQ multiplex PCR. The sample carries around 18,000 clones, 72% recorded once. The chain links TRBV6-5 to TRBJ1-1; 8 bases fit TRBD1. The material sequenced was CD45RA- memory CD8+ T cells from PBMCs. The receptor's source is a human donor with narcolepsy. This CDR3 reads CASSYSGQGPEAFF. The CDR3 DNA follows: TGTGCCAGCAGTTACTCAGGACAGGGCCCCGAAGCTTTCTTT.